The source of this T cell receptor beta chain is a study of monozygotic twins with inflammatory bowel disease. The CDR3 sequence is 15 residues long. Germline V gene data show CDR1 as SGHTA and CDR2 as FQGNSA. TCRdb derives one entry per CDR3 protein from the 5' RACE reads, leaving out DNA. The sample holds about 380,000 distinct CDR3 sequences. Sequenced material: blood. This TCR came from a human donor with ulcerative colitis or Crohn's disease, or a healthy co-twin of an affected twin (not recorded which). The rearrangement joins TRBV7-2 to TRBJ1-1. The CDR3 loop reads CASSTQTPMNTEAFF.